A selection of T cell receptor beta chains follows, all from one sample in a study of T cells in Graves' hyperthyroidism and ophthalmopathy. TCRdb passed the multiplex PCR reads through MiXCR, listing each CDR3 protein once. The sample includes over 250,000 distinct CDR3 sequences, roughly 13% of them seen just once. The sequencing input was blood. All receptors come from a woman in her thirties or forties with Graves' ophthalmopathy. Each CDR3 is given with its conserved first and last residue. Each record gives: D gene, J gene, clone size, V gene, CDR3 DNA, CDR3 protein. A D gene is named only where the DNA matches it firmly. The size entry is marked missing in some rows and otherwise reads once, few, many or a size class.

d_call: NA; j_call: TRBJ1-5; clone_size: few; v_call: TRBV19; cdr3_nt: TGTGCCAGTAATAAGGGCAGTAGCAATCAGCCCCAGCATTTT; cdr3_aa: CASNKGSSNQPQHF
d_call: TRBD1; j_call: TRBJ2-5; clone_size: few; v_call: TRBV5-1; cdr3_nt: TGCGCCAGCAGCGCGGGACAGGGGGATTCAGGGGAGACCCAGTACTTC; cdr3_aa: CASSAGQGDSGETQYF
d_call: TRBD1; j_call: TRBJ2-7; clone_size: many; v_call: TRBV20-1; cdr3_nt: TGCAGTGCTAGAGTAAACAGGGGAGCCGGCGAGCAGTACTTC; cdr3_aa: CSARVNRGAGEQYF
d_call: TRBD2; j_call: TRBJ2-2; clone_size: NA; v_call: TRBV30; cdr3_nt: TGTGCCTCTACCGGGACTAGTGGCTCCGGGGAGCTGTTTTTT; cdr3_aa: CASTGTSGSGELFF
d_call: TRBD1; j_call: TRBJ2-7; clone_size: NA; v_call: TRBV20-1; cdr3_nt: TGCAGTGCTAGAGATTTCGGGACAGGTACCTACGAGCAGTACTTC; cdr3_aa: CSARDFGTGTYEQYF
d_call: NA; j_call: TRBJ1-1; clone_size: many; v_call: TRBV29-1; cdr3_nt: TGCAGCGTTGAAGGGGGATTGGGGGCTTTCTTT; cdr3_aa: CSVEGGLGAFF
d_call: NA; j_call: TRBJ1-1; clone_size: many; v_call: TRBV12-3/TRBV12-4; cdr3_nt: TGTGCCAGCAGCCTAGGGTACACTGAAGCTTTCTTT; cdr3_aa: CASSLGYTEAFF
d_call: NA; j_call: TRBJ2-7; clone_size: many; v_call: TRBV29-1; cdr3_nt: TGCAGCGTTGGTAGCAGGGTCTACGAGCAGTACTTC; cdr3_aa: CSVGSRVYEQYF
d_call: NA; j_call: TRBJ1-1; clone_size: many; v_call: TRBV15; cdr3_nt: TGTGCCACCAGCAGAGATTGGACAGAATTATTGAACACTGAAGCTTTCTTT; cdr3_aa: CATSRDWTELLNTEAFF
d_call: NA; j_call: TRBJ1-5; clone_size: many; v_call: TRBV2; cdr3_nt: TGTGCCAGTTCTCTTCAAGGGGGAGGTTATCAGCCCCAGCATTTT; cdr3_aa: CASSLQGGGYQPQHF
d_call: NA; j_call: TRBJ1-4; clone_size: few; v_call: TRBV3-1; cdr3_nt: TGTGCCAGCAGCCAGACAGTTATTAATGAAAAACTGTTTTTT; cdr3_aa: CASSQTVINEKLFF
d_call: NA; j_call: TRBJ2-5; clone_size: many; v_call: TRBV27; cdr3_nt: TGTGCCAGCAGTAGGCGAAACAGGGAAGAGACCCAGTACTTC; cdr3_aa: CASSRRNREETQYF
d_call: TRBD1; j_call: TRBJ2-7; clone_size: many; v_call: TRBV12-3/TRBV12-4; cdr3_nt: TGTGCCAGCAGTCGGTTCCGGACAGGGTCCTACGAGCAGTACTTC; cdr3_aa: CASSRFRTGSYEQYF
d_call: NA; j_call: TRBJ1-1; clone_size: many; v_call: TRBV11-2; cdr3_nt: TGTGCCAGCAGCTTATCAAACGGATACACTGAAGCTTTCTTT; cdr3_aa: CASSLSNGYTEAFF
d_call: NA; j_call: TRBJ2-7; clone_size: many; v_call: TRBV19; cdr3_nt: TGTGCCAGTAGTCGGGGAACCGCAGGGGCCCTACACGAGCAGTACTTC; cdr3_aa: CASSRGTAGALHEQYF
d_call: NA; j_call: TRBJ1-1; clone_size: many; v_call: TRBV5-1; cdr3_nt: TGCGCCAGCAGCTTGGTAGGACACCTCCAAGCTTTCTTT; cdr3_aa: CASSLVGHLQAFF